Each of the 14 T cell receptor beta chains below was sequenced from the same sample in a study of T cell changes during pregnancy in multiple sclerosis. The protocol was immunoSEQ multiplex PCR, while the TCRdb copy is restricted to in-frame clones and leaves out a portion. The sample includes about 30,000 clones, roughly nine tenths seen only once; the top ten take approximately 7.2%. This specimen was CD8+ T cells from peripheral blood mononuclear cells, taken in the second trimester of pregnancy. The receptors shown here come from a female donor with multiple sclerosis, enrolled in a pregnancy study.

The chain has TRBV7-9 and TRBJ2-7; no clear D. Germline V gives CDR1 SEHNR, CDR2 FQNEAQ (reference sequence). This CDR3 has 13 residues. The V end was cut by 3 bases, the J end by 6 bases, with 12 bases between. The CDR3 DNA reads TGTGCCAGCAGCTTTACTGAACAGATCGAGCAGTACTTC. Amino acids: CASSFTEQIEQYF.

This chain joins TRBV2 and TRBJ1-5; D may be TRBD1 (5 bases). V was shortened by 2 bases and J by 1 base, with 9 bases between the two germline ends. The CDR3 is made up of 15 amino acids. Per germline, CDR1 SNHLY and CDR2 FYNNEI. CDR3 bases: TGTGCCAGCAGTGAAAAGGCAGGGAGCAATCAGCCCCAGCATTTT. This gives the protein CASSEKAGSNQPQHF.

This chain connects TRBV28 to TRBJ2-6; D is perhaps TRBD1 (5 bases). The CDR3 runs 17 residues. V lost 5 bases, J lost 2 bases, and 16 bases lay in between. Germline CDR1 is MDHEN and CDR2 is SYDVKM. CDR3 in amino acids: CASSLLSQGAGANVLTF. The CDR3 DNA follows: TGTGCCAGCAGTCTACTCAGTCAAGGGGCTGGGGCCAACGTCCTGACTTTC.

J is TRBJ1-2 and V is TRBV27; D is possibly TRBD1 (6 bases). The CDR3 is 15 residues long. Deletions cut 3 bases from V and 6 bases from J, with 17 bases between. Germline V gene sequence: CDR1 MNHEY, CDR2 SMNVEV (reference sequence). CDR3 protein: CASSFGQSVFHGYTF. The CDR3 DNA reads TGTGCCAGCAGTTTTGGACAGTCCGTCTTTCATGGCTACACCTTC.

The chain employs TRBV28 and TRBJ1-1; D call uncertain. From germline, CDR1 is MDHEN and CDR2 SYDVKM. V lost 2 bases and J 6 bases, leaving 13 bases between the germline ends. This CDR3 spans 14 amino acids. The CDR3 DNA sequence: TGTGCCAGCAGTTTAATCACCTCGAGCGCTGAAGCTTTCTTT. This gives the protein CASSLITSSAEAFF.

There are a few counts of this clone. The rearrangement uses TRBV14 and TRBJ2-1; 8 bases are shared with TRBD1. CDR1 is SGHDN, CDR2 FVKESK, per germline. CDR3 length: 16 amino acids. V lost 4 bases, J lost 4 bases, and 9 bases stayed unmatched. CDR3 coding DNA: TGTGCCAGCAGCCGAGAGACAGGGGACCAGTACAATGAGCAGTTCTTC. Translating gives CASSRETGDQYNEQFF. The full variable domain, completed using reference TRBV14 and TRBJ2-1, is EAGVTQFPSHSVIEKGQTVTLRCDPISGHDNLYWYRRVMGKEIKFLLHFVKESKQDESGMPNNRFLAERTGGTYSTLKVQPAELEDSGVYFCASSRETGDQYNEQFFGPGTRLTVL.

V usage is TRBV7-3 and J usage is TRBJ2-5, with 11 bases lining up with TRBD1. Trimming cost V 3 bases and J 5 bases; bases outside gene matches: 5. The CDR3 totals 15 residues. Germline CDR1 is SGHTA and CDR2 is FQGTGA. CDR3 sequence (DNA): TGTGCCAGCAGCTTTATGGGGACAGGGGGGGAGACCCAGTACTTC. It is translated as CASSFMGTGGETQYF.

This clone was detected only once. CDR3 nucleotide sequence: TGTGCCAGCAGCTCCCAGGGGGCGGGGGAAAAACTGTTTTTT. This translates into CASSSQGAGEKLFF. The chain combines TRBV7-9 with TRBJ1-4; 8 bases match TRBD1. Germline CDR1 is SEHNR and CDR2 is FQNEAQ (reference sequence). The length of the CDR3 is 14 residues. V shed 4 bases, J shed 8 bases, and the junction held 6 bases outside the gene matches.

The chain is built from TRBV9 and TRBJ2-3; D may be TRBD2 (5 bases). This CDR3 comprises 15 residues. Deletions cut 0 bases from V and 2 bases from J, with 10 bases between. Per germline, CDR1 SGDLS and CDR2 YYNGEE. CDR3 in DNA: TGTGCCAGCAGCGTAGCGGGGTTAGTCACAGATACGCAGTATTTT. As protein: CASSVAGLVTDTQYF.

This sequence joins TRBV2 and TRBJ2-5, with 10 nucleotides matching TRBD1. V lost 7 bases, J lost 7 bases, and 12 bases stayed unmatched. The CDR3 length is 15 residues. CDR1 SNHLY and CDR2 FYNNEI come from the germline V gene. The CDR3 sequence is CASNNRDRGFGTQYF. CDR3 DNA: TGTGCCAGCAACAACCGGGACAGGGGATTTGGGACCCAGTACTTC.

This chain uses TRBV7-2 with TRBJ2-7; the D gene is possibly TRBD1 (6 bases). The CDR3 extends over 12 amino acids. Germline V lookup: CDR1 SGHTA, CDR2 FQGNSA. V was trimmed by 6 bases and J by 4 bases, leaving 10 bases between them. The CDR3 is CASSPRGYEQYF. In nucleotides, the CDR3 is TGTGCCAGCAGTCCTAGGGGGTACGAGCAGTACTTC.

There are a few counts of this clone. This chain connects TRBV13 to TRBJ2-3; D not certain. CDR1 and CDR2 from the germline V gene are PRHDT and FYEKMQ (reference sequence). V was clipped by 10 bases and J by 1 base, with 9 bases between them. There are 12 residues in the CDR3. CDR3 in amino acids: CATSMGTDTQYF. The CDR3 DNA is TGTGCCACCTCTATGGGCACAGATACGCAGTATTTT.

Here the CDR3 DNA reads TGTGCCAGTAGTACCCGAGCGGATAACTATGGCTACACCTTC. This sequence encodes CASSTRADNYGYTF. V and J are TRBV19 and TRBJ1-2, with unresolved D. Between the trimmed V and J ends, which lost 4 bases and 1 base, there was a span of 10 bases. Germline assignment: CDR1 LNHDA and CDR2 SQIVND (reference sequence). This CDR3 has 14 amino acids.

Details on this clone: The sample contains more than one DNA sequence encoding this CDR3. The CDR3 reads CASSPGGSNQPQHF. The DNA for the CDR3 is TGTGCCAGCAGCCCCGGCGGAAGCAATCAGCCCCAGCATTTT. The genes are TRBV27 and TRBJ1-5; the D is unclear. The germline V gene encodes CDR1 MNHEY and CDR2 SMNVEV (reference sequence). V gave up 6 bases and J gave up 1 base, with 10 bases separating them. This CDR3 region has 14 residues.